Presented here are 12 T cell receptor beta chains from one specimen sequenced in a study of cytomegalovirus exposure and HLA in healthy donors. TCRdb's copy holds only in-frame clones and misses some; the assay was immunoSEQ multiplex PCR. This repertoire shows 80,000 to 100,000 clones, approximately 90% found once; its top ten account for 2% to 2.5%. Sequencing used PBMCs. The receptors derive from a man aged 25-45 years in good health and CMV-seronegative.

This rearrangement joins TRBV7-3 to TRBJ2-3, with 12 bases fitting TRBD2. The junction had 9 bases not matched to a gene; V was cut back by 6 bases and J by 5 bases. Germline V gene data show CDR1 as SGHTA and CDR2 as FQGTGA. The CDR3 extends over 16 amino acids. In DNA form, the CDR3 reads TGTGCCAGCAGTCGTGGACTAGCGGGAACCGTAGATACGCAGTATTTT. Residues: CASSRGLAGTVDTQYF.

CDR3 DNA: TGTGCCAGAAGCTTAACTAGCGACATTGGCAATCAGCCCCAGCATTTT. Its protein product is CARSLTSDIGNQPQHF. The V and J genes are TRBV7-5 and TRBJ1-5. TRBV7-5 is a pseudogene segment. The CDR3 contains 16 residues.

This clone appeared a single time. CDR3 nucleotides: TGTGCCAGCCCGAGGCCTACCGGGGAGCTGTTTTTT. It codes for CASPRPTGELFF. This sequence joins TRBV19 and TRBJ2-2; D gene ambiguous. The CDR3 sequence is 12 residues long. Germline V gene sequence: CDR1 LNHDA, CDR2 SQIVND (reference sequence). V lost 9 bases to trimming and J lost 5 bases, with 10 bases between them.

The chain is built from TRBV28 and TRBJ2-2; 7 nucleotides align to TRBD1. J lost 1 base, V lost 5 bases, and 1 base had no gene match. The V gene's germline CDR1 is MDHEN and CDR2 SYDVKM. The length of the CDR3 is 14 residues. CDR3 nucleotides: TGTGCCAGCAGTCGGACAGGGAACACCGGGGAGCTGTTTTTT. This gives the protein CASSRTGNTGELFF. Supplemented by reference TRBV28 and TRBJ2-2, the full variable domain reads DVKVTQSSRYLVKRTGEKVFLECVQDMDHENMFWYRQDPGLGLRLIYFSYDVKMKEKGDIPEGYSVSREKKERFSLILESASTNQTSMYLCASSRTGNTGELFFGEGSRLTVL.

The chain is built from TRBV4-1 and TRBJ1-4; perhaps TRBD1 as D (5 bases). With 2 bases removed from V and 2 bases from J, the gap between germline ends came to 12 bases. CDR1 MGHRA and CDR2 YSYEKL come from the germline V gene. The CDR3 extends over 16 amino acids. The CDR3 region is CASSQPLRGTNEKLFF. In DNA, the CDR3 is TGCGCCAGCAGCCAACCTCTTCGGGGGACTAATGAAAAACTGTTTTTT.

This chain links TRBV10-3 with TRBJ2-1, with 7 bases that match TRBD2. The V and J ends lost 3 bases and 15 bases, in that order; junction bases with no gene match: 11. Looked up from germline, CDR1 is ENHRY and CDR2 is SYGVKD. This CDR3 region has 13 residues. The chain's CDR3 is CAISDIGRGGRFF. The CDR3 nucleotides are TGTGCCATCAGTGACATAGGGAGGGGAGGTCGGTTCTTC.

This chain connects TRBV6-4 to TRBJ2-2, with D maybe TRBD1 (6 bases). Germline values: CDR1 MRHNA, CDR2 SNTAGT. The germline V and J ends were trimmed by 2 bases and 1 base, with 14 bases remaining between them. This CDR3 is built from 17 residues. The CDR3 sequence: CASSDLAQDRNTGELFF. The CDR3 bases are TGTGCCAGCAGTGACCTTGCGCAGGACAGGAACACCGGGGAGCTGTTTTTT.

The chain employs TRBV18 and TRBJ1-3; no clear D gene. V lost 3 bases, J lost 0 bases, and 3 bases lay in between. Looked up from germline, CDR1 is KGHSH and CDR2 is LQKENI. This CDR3 is built from 13 residues. The CDR3 loop is CASSPSSGNTIYF. DNA of the CDR3: TGTGCCAGCTCACCCAGCTCTGGAAACACCATATATTTT.

This clone was detected only once. V and J are TRBV30 and TRBJ1-1, with 7 nucleotides matching TRBD1. With 0 bases clipped from V and 5 bases from J, the junction kept 3 bases outside the gene matches. Per germline, CDR1 GTSNPN and CDR2 SVGIG (reference sequence). The CDR3 is 13 amino acids. The CDR3 loop is CAWSVARGTEAFF. The CDR3 DNA reads TGTGCCTGGAGTGTGGCCAGGGGGACTGAAGCTTTCTTT. Together with reference TRBV30 and TRBJ1-1, the CDR3 gives the full variable domain: SQTIHQWPATLVQPVGSPLSLECTVEGTSNPNLYWYRQAAGRGLQLLFYSVGIGQISSEVPQNLSASRPQDRQFILSSKKLLLSDSGFYLCAWSVARGTEAFFGQGTRLTVV.

The rearrangement uses TRBV5-1 and TRBJ1-1, with 9 positions matching TRBD1. Per germline, CDR1 SGHRS and CDR2 YFSETQ. V lost 0 bases to trimming and J lost 4 bases; unmatched junction nucleotides: 4. The CDR3 consists of 15 residues. CDR3 nucleotides: TGCGCCAGCAGCTTGGACAGGGGGCGGGTCACTGAAGCTTTCTTT. This sequence encodes CASSLDRGRVTEAFF.

The V gene is TRBV5-6, the J gene TRBJ1-1; D ambiguous. This CDR3 has 14 amino acids. Looked up from germline, CDR1 is SGHDT and CDR2 is YYEEEE. V was trimmed by 0 bases and J by 0 bases, leaving 6 bases between them. The CDR3 region is CASSLVGVNTEAFF. DNA for the CDR3: TGTGCCAGCAGCTTGGTAGGAGTGAACACTGAAGCTTTCTTT.

The chain carries TRBV28 and TRBJ1-2, with 7 bases lining up with TRBD1. The J segment lost 4 bases and the V segment lost 7 bases, leaving 6 bases of the junction unmatched. Per the germline V gene, CDR1 is MDHEN and CDR2 is SYDVKM. This CDR3 has 13 amino acids. This CDR3 reads CASNPGTVYGYTF. CDR3 sequence (DNA): TGTGCCAGCAACCCCGGGACAGTCTATGGCTACACCTTC.